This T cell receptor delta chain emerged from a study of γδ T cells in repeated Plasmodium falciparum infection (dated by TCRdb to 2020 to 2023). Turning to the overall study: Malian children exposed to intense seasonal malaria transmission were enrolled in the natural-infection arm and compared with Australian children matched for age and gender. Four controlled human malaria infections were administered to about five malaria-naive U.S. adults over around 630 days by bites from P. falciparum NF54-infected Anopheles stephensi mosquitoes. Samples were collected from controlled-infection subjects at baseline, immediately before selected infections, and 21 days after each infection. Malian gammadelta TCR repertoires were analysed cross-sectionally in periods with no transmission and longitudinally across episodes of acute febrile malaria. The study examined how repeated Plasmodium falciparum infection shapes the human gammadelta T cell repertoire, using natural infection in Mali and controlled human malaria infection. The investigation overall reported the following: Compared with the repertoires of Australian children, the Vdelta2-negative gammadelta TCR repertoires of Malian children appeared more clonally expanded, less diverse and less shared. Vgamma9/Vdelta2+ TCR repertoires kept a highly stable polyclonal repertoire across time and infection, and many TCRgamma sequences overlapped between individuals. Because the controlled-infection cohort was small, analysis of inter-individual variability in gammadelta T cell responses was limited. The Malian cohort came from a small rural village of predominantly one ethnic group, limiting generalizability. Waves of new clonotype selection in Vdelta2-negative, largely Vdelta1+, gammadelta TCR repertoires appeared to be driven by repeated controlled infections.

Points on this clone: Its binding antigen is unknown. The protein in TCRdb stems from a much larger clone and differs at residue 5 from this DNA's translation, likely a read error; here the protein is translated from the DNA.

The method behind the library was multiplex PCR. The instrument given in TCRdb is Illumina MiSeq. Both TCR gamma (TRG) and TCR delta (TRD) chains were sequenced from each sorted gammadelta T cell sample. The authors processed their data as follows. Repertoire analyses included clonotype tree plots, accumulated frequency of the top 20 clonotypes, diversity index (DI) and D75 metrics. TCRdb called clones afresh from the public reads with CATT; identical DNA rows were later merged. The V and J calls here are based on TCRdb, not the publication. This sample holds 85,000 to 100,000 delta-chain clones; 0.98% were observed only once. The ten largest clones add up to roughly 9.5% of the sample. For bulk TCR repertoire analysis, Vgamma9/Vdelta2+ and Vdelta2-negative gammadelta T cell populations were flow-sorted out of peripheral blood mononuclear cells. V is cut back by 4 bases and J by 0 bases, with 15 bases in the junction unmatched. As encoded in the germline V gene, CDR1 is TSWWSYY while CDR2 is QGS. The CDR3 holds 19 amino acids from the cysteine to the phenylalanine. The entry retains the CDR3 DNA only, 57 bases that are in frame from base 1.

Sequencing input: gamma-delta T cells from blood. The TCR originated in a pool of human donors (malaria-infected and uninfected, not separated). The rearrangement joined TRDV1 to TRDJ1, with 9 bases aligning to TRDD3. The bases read TGTGCTCTTGGGGGAAAAAGGAAAGGTTACTGGGGGAACACCGATAAACTCATCTTT. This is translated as CALGGKRKGYWGNTDKLIF.